The 10 T cell receptor beta chains presented below share a single source sample, sequenced in a study of blood T cells in healthy people across ages. Primers used in a second PCR of about 6 to 12 cycles were a sample-barcoded 5' primer and a J-beta primer mix. TCRdb re-analysed the 5' RACE reads in MiXCR, keeping a single row per CDR3 protein. Of hundreds of thousands of distinct CDR3 sequences in the sample, 24% were seen once. These sequences were also reported in another study, on T cells of mothers and their children.

The sequenced sample consisted of blood. These receptors all come from a boy younger than 18 in good health.

This clonotype turned up a few times. The rearrangement links TRBV4-1 to TRBJ2-1, with D unresolved. Germline CDR1 is MGHRA and CDR2 is YSYEKL. The CDR3 runs 15 residues. Trimming stripped 0 bases from V and 1 base from J, with 7 bases between. This chain's CDR3 is CASSQDPTSYNEQFF. CDR3 coding DNA: TGCGCCAGCAGCCAAGATCCCACTTCCTACAATGAGCAGTTCTTC.

The chain is built from TRBV6-2 or TRBV6-3 and TRBJ2-5, with a tentative D call TRBD2 (5 bases). Germline V lookup: CDR1 MNHEY, CDR2 SVGEGT. The CDR3 spans 14 residues. V shed 2 bases and J shed 5 bases, with 12 bases lying between them. CDR3 region: CASSYEGSRETQYF. CDR3 nucleotides: TGTGCCAGCAGTTACGAAGGGAGTCGGGAGACCCAGTACTTC.

Regarding this clonotype: The germline gene is not matched at one end of the junction; a read error may be the cause. CDR3 protein: CASSPQGRSNQTQHF. The CDR3 DNA follows: TGTGCCAGCTCACCACAGGGTAGGAGCAATCAGACCCAGCATTTT. The V and J genes are TRBV18 and TRBJ1-5; D unclear. Germline V CDR1 and CDR2: KGHSH, LQKENI. This CDR3 region has 15 residues.

This clonotype was counted only a few times. The V and J genes are TRBV20-1 and TRBJ2-7; 8 positions match TRBD2. The CDR3 is 16 residues long. Germline lookup yields CDR1 DFQATT and CDR2 SNEGSKA (reference sequence). Unmatched junction bases numbered 9, after V lost 1 base and J lost 1 base. CDR3: CSARVSTSVLSYEQYF. The CDR3 nucleotides are TGCAGTGCTAGAGTTTCGACTAGCGTGCTTTCCTACGAGCAGTACTTC.

In DNA, the CDR3 is TGCAGTGCGAGGGGACGGCAGAACACCGGGGAGCTGTTTTTT. It codes for CSARGRQNTGELFF. The chain is built from TRBV20-1 and TRBJ2-2; D possibly matches TRBD1 or TRBD2 (5 bases each). Germline CDR1 DFQATT, CDR2 SNEGSKA (reference sequence). CDR3 size: 14 residues. Trimming pared 6 bases from V and 1 base from J, leaving 12 bases between.

The chain has TRBV9 and TRBJ2-2, with 11 bases that match TRBD2. The CDR3 extends over 15 amino acids. The junction had 4 bases not matched to a gene; V was cut back by 3 bases and J by 6 bases. Germline CDR1 SGDLS, CDR2 YYNGEE. The CDR3 coding sequence is TGTGCCAGCAGCGCTAGCGGGGGGTATGCCGGGGAGCTGTTTTTT. It encodes CASSASGGYAGELFF.

This clonotype has a handful of counts. J is TRBJ1-1 and V is TRBV7-2; D is unclear. The CDR3 sequence is 14 residues long. V was trimmed by 0 bases and J by 6 bases, leaving 11 bases between them. Germline V gene sequence: CDR1 SGHTA, CDR2 FQGNSA. The CDR3 spells CASSLAPPLSEAFF. CDR3 DNA: TGTGCCAGCAGCTTAGCCCCCCCCCTATCTGAAGCTTTCTTT.

The chain combines TRBV14 with TRBJ2-1; TRBD2 aligns across 9 bases. Trimming at V came to 1 base and at J to 6 bases, leaving 4 bases not matched to a gene. The germline CDR1 and CDR2 sequences are SGHDN and FVKESK. The CDR3 has 15 residues. This chain's CDR3 is CASSQVASGTNEQFF. CDR3 nucleotide sequence: TGTGCCAGCAGCCAAGTAGCTAGCGGGACCAATGAGCAGTTCTTC.

V gene TRBV6-2 or TRBV6-3 combines with J gene TRBJ2-7; TRBD1 aligns across 9 bases. The CDR3 has 14 amino acids. Germline-derived CDR1 and CDR2 are MNHEY and SVGEGT. V dropped 8 bases and J dropped 3; count of bases not matched to a gene: 8. CDR3 DNA sequence: TGTGCCAGCCGTGGACAGGGGAGAGGCTACGAGCAGTACTTC. It encodes CASRGQGRGYEQYF.

The CDR3 sequence: CASSLRDSTSTDTQYF. As DNA, the CDR3 is TGCGCCAGCAGCCTCCGAGACTCGACTAGCACAGATACGCAGTATTTT. The chain combines TRBV4-1 with TRBJ2-3, with D uncertain. Germline CDR1 reads MGHRA; CDR2 reads YSYEKL. V was trimmed by 4 bases and J by 0 bases, leaving 14 bases between them. The CDR3 is made up of 16 amino acids.